This T cell receptor beta chain is drawn from a study of blood T cell repertoires in COVID-19. Study-level background: Acute-phase and convalescent COVID-19 samples originated in the United States, Italy and Spain.

Sequencing was performed with immunoSEQ multiplex PCR; in TCRdb, only in-frame clones are kept and a portion is missing. The table lists about 220,000 clones, around 89% of them singletons. Germline loops: CDR1 SEHNR, CDR2 FQNEAQ (reference sequence). This CDR3 has 14 amino acids. Trimming shortened V by 1 base and J by 3 bases, and 9 bases separated the two germline ends. Sequences were obtained from PBMCs or T cells enriched from blood (not recorded which). The sequence was collected from a woman under 30 in a cohort exposed to, infected with or recovered from COVID-19 (not recorded which). V gene TRBV7-9 combines with J gene TRBJ1-1; D is undetermined. CDR3 nucleotides: TGTGCCAGCAGCTTAGAGGGAGGGTACACTGAAGCTTTCTTT. Protein sequence: CASSLEGGYTEAFF.